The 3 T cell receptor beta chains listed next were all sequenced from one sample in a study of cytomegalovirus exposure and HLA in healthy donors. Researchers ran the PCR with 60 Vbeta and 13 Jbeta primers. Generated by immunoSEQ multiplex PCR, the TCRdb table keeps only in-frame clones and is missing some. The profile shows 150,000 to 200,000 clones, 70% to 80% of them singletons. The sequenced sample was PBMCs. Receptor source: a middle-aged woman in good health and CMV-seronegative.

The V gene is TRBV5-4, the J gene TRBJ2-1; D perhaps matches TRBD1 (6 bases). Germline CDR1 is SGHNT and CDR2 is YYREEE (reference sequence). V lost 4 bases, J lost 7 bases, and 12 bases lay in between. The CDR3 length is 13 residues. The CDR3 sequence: CASSPTGGNEQFF. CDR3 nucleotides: TGTGCCAGCAGCCCGACAGGTGGTAATGAGCAGTTCTTC.

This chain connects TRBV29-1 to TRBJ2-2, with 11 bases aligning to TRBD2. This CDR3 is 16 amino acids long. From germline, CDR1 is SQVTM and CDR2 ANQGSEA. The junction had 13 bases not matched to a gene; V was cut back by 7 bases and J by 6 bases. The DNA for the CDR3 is TGCAGCGCACAAGTAGCGGGAGGGCCGGGGGCCGGGGAGCTGTTTTTT. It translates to CSAQVAGGPGAGELFF.

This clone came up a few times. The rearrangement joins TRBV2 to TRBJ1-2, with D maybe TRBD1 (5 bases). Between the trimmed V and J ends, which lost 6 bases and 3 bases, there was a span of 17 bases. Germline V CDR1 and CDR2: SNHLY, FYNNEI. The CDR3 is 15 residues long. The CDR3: CASSHSPQGYYGYTF. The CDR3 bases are TGTGCCAGCAGCCATTCGCCGCAGGGTTACTATGGCTACACCTTC.